The 5 T cell receptor beta chains given below trace back to one sample, sequenced in a study of T cell clonality in common variable immunodeficiency. Clones were sequenced by immunoSEQ multiplex PCR, and TCRdb holds only the in-frame ones, with some missing. The sample has tens of thousands of clones, none seen only once. Sample: peripheral blood mononuclear cells. The receptors here all came from a person aged 18 to 75 in good health.

This clone was found many times. The read ends 3 residues before the CDR3 terminus; that terminus is restored from the germline J gene. This rearrangement joins TRBV19 to TRBJ2-7; 10 nucleotides match TRBD1. This CDR3 contains 14 residues. Germline V gives CDR1 LNHDA, CDR2 SQIVND (reference sequence). V gave up 5 bases and J gave up 5 bases; unmatched junction bases: 6. Incomplete CDR3 DNA: TGTGCCAGTAGTCCGCGACAGGGGGCCCACGAG. Its protein is CASSPRQGAHE. The CDR3, in full, reads CASSPRQGAHEQYF. The full variable domain, with the rest looked up from reference TRBV19 and TRBJ2-7, is DGGITQSPKYLFRKEGQNVTLSCEQNLNHDAMYWYRQDPGQGLRLIYYSQIVNDFQKGDIAEGYSVSREKKESFPLTVTSAQKNPTAFYLCASSPRQGAHEQYFGPGTRLTVT.

This clone was seen ten or more times. The read terminates 3 residues ahead of where the CDR3 ends, so the germline J gene completes it. This chain links TRBV19 with TRBJ1-3; D is ambiguous. The V end lost 6 bases, the J end lost 4 bases, and 16 bases lay between the germline ends. This CDR3 has 15 amino acids. Germline V CDR1 and CDR2: LNHDA, SQIVND (reference sequence). The sequenced part of the CDR3 DNA is TGTGCCAGTAGCGCAGACATACCTGTGGGAAACACC. It encodes CASSADIPVGNT. The CDR3, in full, reads CASSADIPVGNTIYF.

This clone came up a few times. The read comes to an end 3 residues before the CDR3 does, leaving the germline J gene to fill in the end. The chain is built from TRBV2 and TRBJ2-5; 8 nucleotides agree with TRBD2. Germline CDR1 reads SNHLY; CDR2 reads FYNNEI. The junction had 15 bases not matched to a gene; V was cut back by 3 bases and J by 6 bases. The CDR3 spans 17 residues. The CDR3 loop is CASSESMASGPRKTQYF. CDR3 DNA (partial): TGTGCCAGCAGTGAGAGTATGGCTAGCGGGCCCCGGAAGACC.

CDR3 sequence reads: CASRRATNEKLFF. The CDR3 bases that were read are TGTGCCAGCAGAAGGGCAACTAATGAAAAA. This chain uses TRBV2 with TRBJ1-4, with D hard to call. The read ends 3 residues before the CDR3 terminus; that terminus is restored from the germline J gene. Trimming pared 6 bases from V and 0 bases from J, leaving 5 bases between. This CDR3 spans 13 amino acids. Germline lookup yields CDR1 SNHLY and CDR2 FYNNEI.

This clone occurred a few times. Just one base apart from a much larger clone, this may be a read error. The read ends 3 residues early relative to the CDR3; the germline J gene fills the gap. The chain links TRBV7-3 to TRBJ2-3; D might be TRBD2 (5 bases). The germline V gene has CDR1 SGHTA and CDR2 FQGTGA. The CDR3 has 14 amino acids. The CDR3 here is CASSQDSSNQPQYF. Partial CDR3 DNA: TGTGCCAGCAGCCAGGACTCTAGCAATCAGCCG. Full variable domain (missing parts from reference TRBV7-3 and TRBJ2-3): GAGVSQTPSNKVTEKGKYVELRCDPISGHTALYWYRQSLGQGPEFLIYFQGTGAADDSGLPNDRFFAVRPEGSVSTLKIQRTERGDSAVYLCASSQDSSNQPQYFGPGTRLTVL.